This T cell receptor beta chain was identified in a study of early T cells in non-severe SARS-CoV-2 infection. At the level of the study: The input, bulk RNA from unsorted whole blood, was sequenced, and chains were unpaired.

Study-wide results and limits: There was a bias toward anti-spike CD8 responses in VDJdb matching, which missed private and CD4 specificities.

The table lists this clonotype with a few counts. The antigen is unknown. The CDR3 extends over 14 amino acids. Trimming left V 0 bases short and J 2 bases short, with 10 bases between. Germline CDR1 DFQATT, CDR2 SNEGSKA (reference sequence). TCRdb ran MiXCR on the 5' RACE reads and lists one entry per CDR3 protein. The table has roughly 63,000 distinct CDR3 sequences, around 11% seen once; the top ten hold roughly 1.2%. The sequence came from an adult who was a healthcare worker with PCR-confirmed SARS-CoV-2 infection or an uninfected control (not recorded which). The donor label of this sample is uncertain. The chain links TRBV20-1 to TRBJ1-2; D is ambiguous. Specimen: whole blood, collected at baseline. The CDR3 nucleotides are TGCAGTGCTAGAGAACCGTGGAGAAACTATGGCTACACCTTC. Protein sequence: CSAREPWRNYGYTF.